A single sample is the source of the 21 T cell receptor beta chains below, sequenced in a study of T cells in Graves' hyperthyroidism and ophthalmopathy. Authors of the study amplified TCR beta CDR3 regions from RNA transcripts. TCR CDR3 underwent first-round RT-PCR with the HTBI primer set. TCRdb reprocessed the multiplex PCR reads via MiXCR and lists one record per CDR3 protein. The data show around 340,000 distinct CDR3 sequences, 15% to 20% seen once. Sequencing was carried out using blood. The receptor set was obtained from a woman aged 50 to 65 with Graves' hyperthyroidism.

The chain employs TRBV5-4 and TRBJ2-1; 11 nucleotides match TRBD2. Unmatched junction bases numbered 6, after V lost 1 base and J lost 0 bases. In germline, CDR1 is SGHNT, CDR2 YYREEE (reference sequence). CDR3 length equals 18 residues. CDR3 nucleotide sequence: TGTGCCAGCAGCTTGTTTCCTAGCGGGAGGAGCTCCTACAATGAGCAGTTCTTC. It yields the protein CASSLFPSGRSSYNEQFF.

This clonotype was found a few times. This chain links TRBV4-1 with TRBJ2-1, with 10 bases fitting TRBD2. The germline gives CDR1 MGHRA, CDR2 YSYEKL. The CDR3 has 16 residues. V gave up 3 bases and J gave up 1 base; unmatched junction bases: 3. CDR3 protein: CASSHSGGSSYNEQFF. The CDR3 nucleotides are TGCGCCAGCAGCCATAGCGGGGGGTCTTCCTACAATGAGCAGTTCTTC.

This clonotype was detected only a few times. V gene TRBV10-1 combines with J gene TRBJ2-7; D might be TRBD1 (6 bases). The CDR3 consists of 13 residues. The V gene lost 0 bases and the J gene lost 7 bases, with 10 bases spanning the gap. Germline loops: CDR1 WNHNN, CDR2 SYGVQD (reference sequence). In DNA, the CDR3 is TGCGCCAGCAGTGAGTCGACCAGGGGTGAGCAGTACTTC. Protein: CASSESTRGEQYF.

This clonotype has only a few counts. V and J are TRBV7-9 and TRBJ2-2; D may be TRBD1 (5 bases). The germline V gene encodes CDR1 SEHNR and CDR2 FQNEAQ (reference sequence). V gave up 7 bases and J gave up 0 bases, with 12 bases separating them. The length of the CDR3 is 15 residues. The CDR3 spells CASKGWDSNTGELFF. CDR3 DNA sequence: TGTGCCAGCAAGGGGTGGGATTCGAACACCGGGGAGCTGTTTTTT.

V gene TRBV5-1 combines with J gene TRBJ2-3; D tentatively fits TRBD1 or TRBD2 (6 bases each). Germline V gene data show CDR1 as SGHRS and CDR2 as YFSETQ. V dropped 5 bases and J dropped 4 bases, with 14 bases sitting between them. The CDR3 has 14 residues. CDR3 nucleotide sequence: TGCGCCAGCAGGCTGTGGGGGGCGGCAGATACGCAGTATTTT. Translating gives CASRLWGAADTQYF.

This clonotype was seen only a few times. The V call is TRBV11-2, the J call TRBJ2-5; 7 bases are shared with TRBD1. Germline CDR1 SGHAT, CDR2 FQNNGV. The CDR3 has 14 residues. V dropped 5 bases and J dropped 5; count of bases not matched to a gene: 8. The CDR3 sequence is CASSPQDRSETQYF. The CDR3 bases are TGTGCCAGCAGCCCCCAGGACAGGTCTGAGACCCAGTACTTC.

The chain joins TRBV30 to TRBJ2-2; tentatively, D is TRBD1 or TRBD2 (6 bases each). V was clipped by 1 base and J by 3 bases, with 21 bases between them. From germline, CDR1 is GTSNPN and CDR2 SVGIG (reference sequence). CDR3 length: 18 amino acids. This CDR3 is CAWSGRNGGQTDTGELFF. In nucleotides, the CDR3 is TGTGCCTGGAGTGGACGTAATGGGGGGCAAACGGACACCGGGGAGCTGTTTTTT.

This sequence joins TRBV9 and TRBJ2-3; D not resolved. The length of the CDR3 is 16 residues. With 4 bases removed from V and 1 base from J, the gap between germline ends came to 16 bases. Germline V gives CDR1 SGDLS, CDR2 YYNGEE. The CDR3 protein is CASSYDWTDRTDTQYF. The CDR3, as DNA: TGTGCCAGCAGCTACGACTGGACCGACCGCACAGATACGCAGTATTTT.

DNA of the CDR3: TGTGCCAGCAGCCCGTCTACCGAGCGGACCACAGATACGCAGTATTTT. Protein product: CASSPSTERTTDTQYF. The genes are TRBV7-9 and TRBJ2-3, with D possibly being TRBD2 (5 bases). The CDR3 covers 16 residues. V shed 5 bases and J shed 2 bases, with 17 bases lying between them. The germline V gene encodes CDR1 SEHNR and CDR2 FQNEAQ (reference sequence).

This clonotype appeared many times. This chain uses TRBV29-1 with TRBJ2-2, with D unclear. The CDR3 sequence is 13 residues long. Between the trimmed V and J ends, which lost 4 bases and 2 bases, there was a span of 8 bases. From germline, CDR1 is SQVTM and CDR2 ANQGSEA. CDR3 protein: CSVVGGNTGELFF. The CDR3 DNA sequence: TGCAGCGTTGTCGGCGGAAACACCGGGGAGCTGTTTTTT.

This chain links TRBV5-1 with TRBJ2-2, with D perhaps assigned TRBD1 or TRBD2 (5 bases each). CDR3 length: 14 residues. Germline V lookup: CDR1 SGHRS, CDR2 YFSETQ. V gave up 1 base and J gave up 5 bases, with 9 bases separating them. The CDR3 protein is CASSLLGETGELFF. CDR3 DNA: TGCGCCAGCAGCTTGTTGGGGGAAACCGGGGAGCTGTTTTTT.

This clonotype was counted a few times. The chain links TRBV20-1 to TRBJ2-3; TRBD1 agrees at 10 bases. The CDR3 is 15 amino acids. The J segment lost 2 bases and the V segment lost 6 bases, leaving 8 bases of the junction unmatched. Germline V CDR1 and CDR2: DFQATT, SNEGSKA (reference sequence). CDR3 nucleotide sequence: TGCAGTGCCTCCGACAGGGGGCGAGTCACAGATACGCAGTATTTT. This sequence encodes CSASDRGRVTDTQYF.

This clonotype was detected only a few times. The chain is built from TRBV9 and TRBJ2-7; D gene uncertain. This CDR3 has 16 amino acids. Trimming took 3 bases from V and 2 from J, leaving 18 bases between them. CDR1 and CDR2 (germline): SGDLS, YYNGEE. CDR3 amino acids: CASSESGSALTYEQYF. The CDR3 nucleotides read TGTGCCAGCAGCGAGAGTGGTTCGGCCTTAACCTACGAGCAGTACTTC.

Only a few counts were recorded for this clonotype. This CDR3 reads CATSDPGQDPYEQFF. The CDR3 bases are TGTGCCACCAGTGATCCGGGACAGGATCCCTATGAGCAGTTCTTC. J is TRBJ2-1 and V is TRBV24-1, with 8 positions matching TRBD1. CDR3 length: 15 amino acids. Germline V gene data show CDR1 as KGHDR and CDR2 as SFDVKD. V lost 3 bases, J lost 8 bases, and 8 bases stayed unmatched.

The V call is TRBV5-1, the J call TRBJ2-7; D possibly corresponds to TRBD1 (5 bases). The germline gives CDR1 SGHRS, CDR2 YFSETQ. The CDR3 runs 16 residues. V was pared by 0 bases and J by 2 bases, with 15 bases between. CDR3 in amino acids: CASSLDSQGLTYEQYF. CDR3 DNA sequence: TGCGCCAGCAGCTTGGATTCGCAGGGCTTAACCTACGAGCAGTACTTC. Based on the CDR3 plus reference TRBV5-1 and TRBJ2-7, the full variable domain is KAGVTQTPRYLIKTRGQQVTLSCSPISGHRSVSWYQQTPGQGLQFLFEYFSETQRNKGNFPGRFSGRQFSNSRSEMNVSTLELGDSALYLCASSLDSQGLTYEQYFGPGTRLTVT.

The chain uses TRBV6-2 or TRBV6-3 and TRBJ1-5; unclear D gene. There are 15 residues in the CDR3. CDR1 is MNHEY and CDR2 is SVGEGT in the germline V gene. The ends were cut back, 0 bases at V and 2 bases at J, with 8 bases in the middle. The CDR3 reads CASSYSWGGNQPQHF. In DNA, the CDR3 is TGTGCCAGCAGTTACTCCTGGGGTGGCAATCAGCCCCAGCATTTT.

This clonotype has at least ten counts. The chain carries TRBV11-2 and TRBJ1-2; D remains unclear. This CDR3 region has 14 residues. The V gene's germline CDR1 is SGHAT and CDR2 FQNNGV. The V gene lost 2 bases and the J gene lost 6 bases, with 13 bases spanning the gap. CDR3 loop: CASSLSDFPHGYTF. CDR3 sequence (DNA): TGTGCCAGCAGCTTATCAGACTTCCCGCATGGCTACACCTTC.

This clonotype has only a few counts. The CDR3 region has the DNA TGTGCCAGCAGCTCGTCGACTAGCGGGAGAGGAGATACGCAGTATTTT. As protein: CASSSSTSGRGDTQYF. V gene TRBV13 combines with J gene TRBJ2-3; 12 nucleotides line up with TRBD2. Germline lookup yields CDR1 PRHDT and CDR2 FYEKMQ (reference sequence). J gave up 5 bases and V 4 bases, and 7 bases lay outside the gene matches. The CDR3 extends over 16 amino acids.

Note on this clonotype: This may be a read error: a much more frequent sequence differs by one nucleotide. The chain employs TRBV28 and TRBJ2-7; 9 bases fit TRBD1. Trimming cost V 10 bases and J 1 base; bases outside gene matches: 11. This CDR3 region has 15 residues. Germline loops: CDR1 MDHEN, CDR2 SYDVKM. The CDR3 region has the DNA TGTGCCACTGGGGACCCGGGACAGGGATCCTACGAGCAGTACGTC. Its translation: CATGDPGQGSYEQYV.

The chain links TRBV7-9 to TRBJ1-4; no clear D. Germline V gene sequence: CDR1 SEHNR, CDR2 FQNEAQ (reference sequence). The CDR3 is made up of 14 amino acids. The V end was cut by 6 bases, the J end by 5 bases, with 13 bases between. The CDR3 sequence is CASSRLLQNEKLFF. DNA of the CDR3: TGTGCCAGCAGTCGGCTACTTCAGAATGAAAAACTGTTTTTT.

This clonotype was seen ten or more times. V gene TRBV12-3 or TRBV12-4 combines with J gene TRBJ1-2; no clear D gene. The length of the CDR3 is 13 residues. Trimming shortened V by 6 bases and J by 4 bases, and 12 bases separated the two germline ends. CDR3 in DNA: TGTGCCAGCAGCCTTTCGAACTCCTATGGCTACACCTTC. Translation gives CASSLSNSYGYTF.